The clone carrying this TCR beta chain was recorded once. Its specificity is not known. The data were taken from a study of graft-versus-host responses after intestinal transplantation. The study, taken as a whole, reports: High graft-versus-host to host-versus-graft T cell clonal ratios marked allografts of patients with graft-donor macrochimerism. Researchers found peak circulating GvH clone levels linked to early post-transplant HvG declines. Some GvH clones appeared in ileal mucosa or blood before recipient bone marrow.

The CDR3 runs 15 residues. Trimming took 7 bases from V and 6 from J; bases not matched to a gene: 9. Germline V gene data show CDR1 as WSHSY and CDR2 as SAAADI. Investigators treated the graft tissue so that it released intraepithelial and lamina propria lymphocytes. The table came from immunoSEQ multiplex PCR; TCRdb's copy has only in-frame clones and leaves some out. This table holds 200 to 250 clones, approximately 80% found once. This sequence joins TRBV10-2 and TRBJ2-1, with 10 bases lining up with TRBD2. The material sequenced was ileum tissue, taken 16 days after intestinal transplant. The receptor was isolated from a human patient who received an intestinal transplant, so some T cells may come from the graft donor. The CDR3 spells CASTLAGALGNEQFF. In DNA, the CDR3 is TGCGCCAGCACGCTAGCGGGGGCCTTGGGCAATGAGCAGTTCTTC.